Following are 9 T cell receptor beta chains from one sample sequenced in a study of cytomegalovirus exposure and HLA in healthy donors. PCR amplification relied on 60 Vbeta primers (plus 13 Jbeta primers). TCRdb's copy holds only in-frame clones and misses some; the assay was immunoSEQ multiplex PCR. This table has some 110,000 clones, 65% to 85% appearing once. Source material: PBMCs. These receptors were collected from a male donor in good health and CMV-seronegative.

The chain recombines TRBV15 with TRBJ1-1; possibly TRBD1 for D (5 bases). V was cut by 0 bases and J by 6 bases, with 14 bases left in between. CDR3 length equals 15 residues. The germline CDR1 and CDR2 sequences are LNHNV and YYDKDF (reference sequence). The CDR3 DNA is TGTGCCACCAGCAGAGATGGAGGGTGGGACTCTGAAGCTTTCTTT. The encoded protein is CATSRDGGWDSEAFF. Full variable domain (missing parts from reference TRBV15 and TRBJ1-1): DAMVIQNPRYQVTQFGKPVTLSCSQTLNHNVMYWYQQKSSQAPKLLFHYYDKDFNNEADTPDNFQSRRPNTSFCFLDIRSPGLGDTAMYLCATSRDGGWDSEAFFGQGTRLTVV.

The CDR3 nucleotides read TGCGCCAGCAGCCCCACCGGGGAGGACGAGCAGTACTTC. Protein: CASSPTGEDEQYF. This chain connects TRBV5-1 to TRBJ2-7; perhaps TRBD2 as D (6 bases). Germline V gene sequence: CDR1 SGHRS, CDR2 YFSETQ. The germline V and J ends were trimmed by 4 bases and 5 bases, with 13 bases remaining between them. This CDR3 has 13 amino acids.

V and J are TRBV19 and TRBJ1-1, with a possible D match to TRBD1 (6 bases). Trimming cost V 3 bases and J 3 bases, with 8 bases left between them. The CDR3 runs to 13 residues. The germline V gene has CDR1 LNHDA and CDR2 SQIVND (reference sequence). The CDR3 DNA sequence: TGTGCCAGTAGTATTAAGGGGGACACTGAAGCTTTCTTT. Translating it yields CASSIKGDTEAFF.

The chain recombines TRBV4-3 with TRBJ2-5; TRBD2 is a possible D gene (6 bases). The J call may be wrong; the DNA end is better matched by TRBJ2-7. This CDR3 has 13 amino acids. Germline V CDR1 and CDR2: LGHNA, YSLEER. This CDR3 is CASSRTGGAEQYF. As DNA, the CDR3 is TGCGCCAGCAGCCGAACGGGCGGGGCCGAGCAGTACTTC.

V is TRBV7-6 and J is TRBJ2-5, with 7 bases aligning to TRBD1. V shed 1 base and J 4 bases; nucleotides not matched to a gene: 3. Per germline, CDR1 SGHVS and CDR2 FNYEAQ. The CDR3 totals 14 residues. The CDR3 region is CASSLVGGSETQYF. CDR3 nucleotides: TGTGCCAGCAGCTTAGTAGGGGGCTCAGAGACCCAGTACTTC.

The J gene is TRBJ1-2, the V gene TRBV7-6; 7 nucleotides match TRBD1. The trim removed 5 bases at V and 8 bases at J, leaving 8 bases unmatched. Per the germline V gene, CDR1 is SGHVS and CDR2 is FNYEAQ. The CDR3 is 13 amino acids. CDR3 DNA: TGTGCCAGCAGCCCCCGGACAGGTGGCGGCTACACCTTC. This translates into CASSPRTGGGYTF. The variable domain in full, with the rest retrieved from reference TRBV7-6 and TRBJ1-2, is GAGVSQSPRYKVTKRGQDVALRCDPISGHVSLYWYRQALGQGPEFLTYFNYEAQQDKSGLPNDRFSAERPEGSISTLTIQRTEQRDSAMYRCASSPRTGGGYTFGSGTRLTVV.

This clone was found once. This chain links TRBV10-3 with TRBJ2-2, with D perhaps TRBD2 (5 bases). With 10 bases removed from V and 2 bases from J, the gap between germline ends came to 20 bases. Per germline, CDR1 ENHRY and CDR2 SYGVKD. This CDR3 has 16 residues. The CDR3 here is CATLNRRGINTGELFF. The CDR3 DNA reads TGTGCCACCTTGAACCGGAGAGGGATTAACACCGGGGAGCTGTTTTTT.

The chain carries TRBV5-1 and TRBJ2-1; D gene uncertain. The CDR3 consists of 15 residues. Looked up from germline, CDR1 is SGHRS and CDR2 is YFSETQ. V was pared by 0 bases and J by 2 bases, with 9 bases between. The chain's CDR3 is CASSLGLLTYNEQFF. The CDR3 DNA reads as TGCGCCAGCAGCTTGGGACTGTTAACCTACAATGAGCAGTTCTTC.

This clone occurred a few times. V gene TRBV7-9 combines with J gene TRBJ2-7, with D maybe TRBD2 (6 bases). Germline V gene data show CDR1 as SEHNR and CDR2 as FQNEAQ (reference sequence). This CDR3 comprises 16 residues. V lost 5 bases and J 2 bases, leaving 19 bases between the germline ends. CDR3 sequence reads: CASSAEGRDLTYEQYF. The CDR3, as DNA: TGTGCCAGCAGCGCCGAGGGGCGGGACTTAACCTACGAGCAGTACTTC.